The clone carrying this T cell receptor beta chain has just one count. Germline V gene lookup returns CDR1 MNHEY and CDR2 SVGEGT. The CDR3 covers 17 residues. The J segment lost 2 bases and the V segment lost 4 bases, leaving 11 bases of the junction unmatched. These data come from a study of blood T cell repertoires in COVID-19. Recovery meant two consecutive negative NP/OP PCR tests, professional clearance, or resolved symptoms. Generated by immunoSEQ multiplex PCR, the TCRdb table keeps only in-frame clones and is missing some. The sample has 390,000 or so clones, 83% seen once. Source material: PBMCs or T cells enriched from blood (not recorded which). The chain carries TRBV6-2 or TRBV6-3 and TRBJ1-2; TRBD1 matches at 9 bases. This sequence was found in a woman aged 45-59 years who had recovered from COVID-19. CDR3 sequence: CASSSTTTGGANYGYTF. The CDR3 region has the DNA TGTGCCAGCAGTTCCACAACAACAGGGGGCGCGAACTATGGCTACACCTTC.